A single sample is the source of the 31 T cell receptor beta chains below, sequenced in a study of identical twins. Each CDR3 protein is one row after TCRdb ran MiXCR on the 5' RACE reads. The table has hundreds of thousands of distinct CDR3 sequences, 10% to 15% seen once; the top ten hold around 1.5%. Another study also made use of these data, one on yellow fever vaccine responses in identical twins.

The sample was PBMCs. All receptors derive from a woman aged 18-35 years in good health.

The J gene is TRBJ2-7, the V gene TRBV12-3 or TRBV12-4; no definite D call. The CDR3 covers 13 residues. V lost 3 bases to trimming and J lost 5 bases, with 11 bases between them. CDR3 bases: TGTGCCAGCAGTTTTTATTTTGGGGACGAGCAGTACTTC. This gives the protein CASSFYFGDEQYF.

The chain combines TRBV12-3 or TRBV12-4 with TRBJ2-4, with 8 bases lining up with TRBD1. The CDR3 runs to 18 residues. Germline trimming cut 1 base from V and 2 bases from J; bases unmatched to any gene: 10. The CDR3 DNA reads TGTGCCAGCAGTTTAGGTTTGCTGACAGGGGTGTCCAAAAACATTCAGTACTTC. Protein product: CASSLGLLTGVSKNIQYF.

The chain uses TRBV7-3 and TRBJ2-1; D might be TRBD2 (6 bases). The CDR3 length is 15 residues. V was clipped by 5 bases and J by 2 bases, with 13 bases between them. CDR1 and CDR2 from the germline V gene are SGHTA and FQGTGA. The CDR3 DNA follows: TGTGCCAGCAGCCAGGCTAGCGTGCCCTACAATGAGCAGTTCTTC. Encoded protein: CASSQASVPYNEQFF.

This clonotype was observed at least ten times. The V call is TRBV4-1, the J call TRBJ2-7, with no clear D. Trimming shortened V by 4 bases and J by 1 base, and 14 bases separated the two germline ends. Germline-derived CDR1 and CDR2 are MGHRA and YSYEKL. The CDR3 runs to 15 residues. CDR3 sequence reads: CASSPSRLGSYEQYF. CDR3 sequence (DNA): TGCGCCAGCAGCCCCTCTCGGCTAGGTTCCTACGAGCAGTACTTC.

The CDR3 region is CASSQERRTSGTGELFF. CDR3 nucleotides: TGTGCCAGCAGCCAAGAAAGGCGGACTAGCGGAACCGGGGAGCTGTTTTTT. This rearrangement joins TRBV3-1 to TRBJ2-2; TRBD2 matches 10 bases. This CDR3 contains 17 residues. Germline CDR1 reads LGHDT; CDR2 reads YNNKEL (reference sequence). After removal of 0 bases from V and 5 bases from J, the junction contained 6 bases not matched to a gene.

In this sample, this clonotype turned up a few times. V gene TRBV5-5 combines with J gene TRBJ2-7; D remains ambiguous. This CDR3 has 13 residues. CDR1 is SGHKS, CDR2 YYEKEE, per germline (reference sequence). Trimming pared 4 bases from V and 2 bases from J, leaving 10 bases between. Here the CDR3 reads CASSRTPPYEQYF. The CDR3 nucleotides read TGTGCCAGCAGCCGAACACCCCCCTACGAGCAGTACTTC.

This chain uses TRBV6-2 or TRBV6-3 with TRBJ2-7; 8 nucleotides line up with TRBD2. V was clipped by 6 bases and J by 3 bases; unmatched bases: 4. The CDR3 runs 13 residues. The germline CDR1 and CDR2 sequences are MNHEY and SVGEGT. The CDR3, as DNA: TGTGCCAGCAGAGGCGGGGGGAACTACGAGCAGTACGTC. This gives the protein CASRGGGNYEQYV.

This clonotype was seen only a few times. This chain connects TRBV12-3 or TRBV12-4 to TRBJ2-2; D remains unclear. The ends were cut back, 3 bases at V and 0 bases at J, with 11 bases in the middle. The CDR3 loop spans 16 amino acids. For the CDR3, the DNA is TGTGCCAGCAGTTTCTTTGGCGCTCCGAACACCGGGGAGCTGTTTTTT. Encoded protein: CASSFFGAPNTGELFF.

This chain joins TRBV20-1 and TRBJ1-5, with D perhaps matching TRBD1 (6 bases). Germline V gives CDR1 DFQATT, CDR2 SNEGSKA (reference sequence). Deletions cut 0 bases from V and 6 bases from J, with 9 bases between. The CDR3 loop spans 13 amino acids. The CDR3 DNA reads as TGCAGTGCTAGAGAGGGGGCGGGTCAGCCCCAGCATTTT. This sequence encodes CSAREGAGQPQHF.

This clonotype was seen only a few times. CDR3 protein: CAISDKDRGPSEQYF. The CDR3 DNA reads as TGTGCCATCAGTGATAAGGACAGGGGTCCTTCCGAGCAGTACTTC. The rearrangement links TRBV10-3 to TRBJ2-7, with 9 nucleotides matching TRBD1. Trimming at V came to 3 bases and at J to 6 bases, leaving 9 bases not matched to a gene. Germline CDR1 ENHRY, CDR2 SYGVKD. The length of the CDR3 is 15 residues.

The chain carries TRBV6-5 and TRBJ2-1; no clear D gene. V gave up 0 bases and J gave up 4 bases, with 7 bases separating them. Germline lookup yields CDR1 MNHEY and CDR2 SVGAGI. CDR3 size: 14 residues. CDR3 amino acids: CASSYSSKYNEQFF. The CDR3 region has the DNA TGTGCCAGCAGTTACTCTTCCAAATACAATGAGCAGTTCTTC.

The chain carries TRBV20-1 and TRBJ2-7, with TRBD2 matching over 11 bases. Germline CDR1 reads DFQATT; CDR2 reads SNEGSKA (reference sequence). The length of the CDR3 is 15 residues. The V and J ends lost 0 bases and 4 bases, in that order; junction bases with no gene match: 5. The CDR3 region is CSARDFSGRGYEQYF. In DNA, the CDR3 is TGCAGTGCTAGAGATTTTAGCGGGAGGGGGTACGAGCAGTACTTC.

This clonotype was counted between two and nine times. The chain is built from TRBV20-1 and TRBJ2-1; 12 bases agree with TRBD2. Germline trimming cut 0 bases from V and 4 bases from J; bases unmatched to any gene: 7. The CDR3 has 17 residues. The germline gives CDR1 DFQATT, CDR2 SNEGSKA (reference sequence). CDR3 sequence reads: CSARDLAGGDRYNEQFF. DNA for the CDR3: TGCAGTGCTAGAGATCTAGCGGGAGGGGATCGTTACAATGAGCAGTTCTTC.

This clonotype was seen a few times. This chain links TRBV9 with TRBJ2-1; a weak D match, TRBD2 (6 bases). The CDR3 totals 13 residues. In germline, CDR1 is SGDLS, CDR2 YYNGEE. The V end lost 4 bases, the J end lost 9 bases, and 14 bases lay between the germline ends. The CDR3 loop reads CASSLRLVTEQFF. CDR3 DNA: TGTGCCAGCAGCCTGCGACTAGTCACTGAGCAGTTCTTC.

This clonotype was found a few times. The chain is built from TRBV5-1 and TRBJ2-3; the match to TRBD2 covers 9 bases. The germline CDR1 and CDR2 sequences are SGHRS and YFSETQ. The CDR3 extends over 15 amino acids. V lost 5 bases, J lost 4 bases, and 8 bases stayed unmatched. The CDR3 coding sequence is TGCGCCAGCAGTTTTAGCGGGAGAGGCTCAGATACGCAGTATTTT. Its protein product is CASSFSGRGSDTQYF.

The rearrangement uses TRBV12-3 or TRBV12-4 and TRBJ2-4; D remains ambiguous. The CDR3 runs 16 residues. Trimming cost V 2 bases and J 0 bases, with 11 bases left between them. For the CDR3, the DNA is TGTGCCAGCAGTTTACCGCCACAACAAGCCAAAAACATTCAGTACTTC. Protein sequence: CASSLPPQQAKNIQYF.

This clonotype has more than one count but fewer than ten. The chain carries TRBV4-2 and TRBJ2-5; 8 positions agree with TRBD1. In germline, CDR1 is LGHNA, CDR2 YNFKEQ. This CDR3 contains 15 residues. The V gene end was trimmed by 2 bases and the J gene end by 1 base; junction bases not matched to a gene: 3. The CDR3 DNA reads TGTGCCAGCAGCCAACAAGGACAGGGCCAAGAGACCCAGTACTTC. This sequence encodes CASSQQGQGQETQYF.

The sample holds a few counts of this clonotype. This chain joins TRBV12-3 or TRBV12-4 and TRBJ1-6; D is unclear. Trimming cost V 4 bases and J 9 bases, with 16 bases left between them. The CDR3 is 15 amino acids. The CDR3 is CASSSGITGGSPLHF. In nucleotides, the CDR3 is TGTGCCAGCAGTTCCGGGATAACGGGAGGTTCACCCCTCCACTTT.

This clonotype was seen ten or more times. CDR3 in DNA: TGCGCCAGCAGTGAGTTTCGTCATGGTAGCGGATACCAAGAGACCCAGTACTTC. Its protein product is CASSEFRHGSGYQETQYF. The V gene is TRBV10-2, the J gene TRBJ2-5, with D maybe TRBD2 (6 bases). The ends were cut back, 1 base at V and 0 bases at J, with 18 bases in the middle. The CDR3 covers 18 residues. Germline-derived CDR1 and CDR2 are WSHSY and SAAADI.

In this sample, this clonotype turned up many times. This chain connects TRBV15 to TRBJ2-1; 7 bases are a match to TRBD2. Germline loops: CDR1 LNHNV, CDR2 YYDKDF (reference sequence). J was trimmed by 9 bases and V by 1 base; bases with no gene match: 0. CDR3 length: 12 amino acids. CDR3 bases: TGTGCCACCAGCAGAGGGGGGGGTGAGCAGTTCTTC. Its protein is CATSRGGGEQFF.

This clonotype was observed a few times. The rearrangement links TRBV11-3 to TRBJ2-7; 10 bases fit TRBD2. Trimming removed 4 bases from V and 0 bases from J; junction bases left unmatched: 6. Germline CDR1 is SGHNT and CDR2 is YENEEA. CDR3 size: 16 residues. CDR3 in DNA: TGTGCCAGCAGCTCTTTAGCGGGAGGCCTCTCCTACGAGCAGTACTTC. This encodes CASSSLAGGLSYEQYF.

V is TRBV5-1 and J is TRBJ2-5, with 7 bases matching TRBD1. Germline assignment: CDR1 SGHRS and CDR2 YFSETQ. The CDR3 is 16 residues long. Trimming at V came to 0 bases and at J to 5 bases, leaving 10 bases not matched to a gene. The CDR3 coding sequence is TGCGCCAGCAGCTTGGCCGGGCAGGGGGTACAGGAGACCCAGTACTTC. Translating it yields CASSLAGQGVQETQYF.

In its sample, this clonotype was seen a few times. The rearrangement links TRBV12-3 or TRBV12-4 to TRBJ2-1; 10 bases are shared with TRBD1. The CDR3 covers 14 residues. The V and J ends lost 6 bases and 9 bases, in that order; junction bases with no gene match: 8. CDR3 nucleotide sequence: TGTGCCAGCAGCAGGGACAGGGGTTGGAGTGAGCAGTTCTTC. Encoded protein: CASSRDRGWSEQFF.

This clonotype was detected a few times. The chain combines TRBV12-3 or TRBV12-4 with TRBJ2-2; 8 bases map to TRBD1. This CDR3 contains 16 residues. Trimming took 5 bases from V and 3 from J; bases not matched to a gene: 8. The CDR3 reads CASSPIGTGDTGELFF. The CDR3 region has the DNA TGTGCCAGCAGTCCAATAGGGACAGGCGACACCGGGGAGCTGTTTTTT.

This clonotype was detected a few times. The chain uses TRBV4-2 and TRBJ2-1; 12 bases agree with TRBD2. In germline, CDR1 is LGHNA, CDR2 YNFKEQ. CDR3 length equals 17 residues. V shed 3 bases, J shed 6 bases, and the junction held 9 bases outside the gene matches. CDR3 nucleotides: TGTGCCAGCAGCCAGATAGGGACTAGCGGGTTCCCCAATGAGCAGTTCTTC. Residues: CASSQIGTSGFPNEQFF.

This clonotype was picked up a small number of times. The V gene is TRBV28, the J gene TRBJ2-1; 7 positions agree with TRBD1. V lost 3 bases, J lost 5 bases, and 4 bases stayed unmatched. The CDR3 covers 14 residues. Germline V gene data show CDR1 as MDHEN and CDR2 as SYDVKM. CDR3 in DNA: TGTGCCAGCAGTTTGGGACAGTGGGACAATGAGCAGTTCTTC. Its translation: CASSLGQWDNEQFF.

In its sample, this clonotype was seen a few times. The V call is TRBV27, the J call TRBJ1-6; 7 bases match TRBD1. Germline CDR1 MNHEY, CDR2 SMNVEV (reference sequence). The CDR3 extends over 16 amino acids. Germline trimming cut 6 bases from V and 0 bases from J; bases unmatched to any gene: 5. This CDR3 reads CASSGTESSYNSPLHF. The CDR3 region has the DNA TGTGCCAGCAGCGGGACAGAGAGCTCCTATAATTCACCCCTCCACTTT.

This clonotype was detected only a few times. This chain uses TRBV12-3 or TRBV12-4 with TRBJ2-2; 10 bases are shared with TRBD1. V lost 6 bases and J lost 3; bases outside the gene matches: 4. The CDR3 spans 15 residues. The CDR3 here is CASSQGQGYTGELFF. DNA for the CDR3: TGTGCCAGCAGCCAGGGACAGGGGTACACCGGGGAGCTGTTTTTT.

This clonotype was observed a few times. The CDR3 reads CASRGRVWEKLFF. The CDR3 DNA reads TGTGCCAGCAGGGGTAGGGTCTGGGAAAAACTGTTTTTT. The chain combines TRBV12-3 or TRBV12-4 with TRBJ1-4; D remains ambiguous. This CDR3 comprises 13 residues. V dropped 6 bases and J dropped 8 bases, with 13 bases sitting between them.

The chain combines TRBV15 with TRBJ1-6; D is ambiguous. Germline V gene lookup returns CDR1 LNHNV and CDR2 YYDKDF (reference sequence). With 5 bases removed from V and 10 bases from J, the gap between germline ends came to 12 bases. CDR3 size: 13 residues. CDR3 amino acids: CATSVGRRSPLHF. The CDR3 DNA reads TGTGCCACCAGCGTAGGACGGAGATCACCCCTCCACTTT.

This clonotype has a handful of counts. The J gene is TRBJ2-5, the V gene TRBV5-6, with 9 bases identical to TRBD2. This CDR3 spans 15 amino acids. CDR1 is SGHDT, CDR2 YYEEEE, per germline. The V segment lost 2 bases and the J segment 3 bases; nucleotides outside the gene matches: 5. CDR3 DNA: TGTGCCAGCAGCTTTAGGAGACTAGCGGAAGAGACCCAGTACTTC. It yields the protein CASSFRRLAEETQYF.